The 17 T cell receptor beta chains below were found in one sample sequenced in a study of CD8 T cells in Susac syndrome. It was with random hexamers that about 0.45 to 1 ug RNA was reverse transcribed. TCRdb analysed the immunoSEQ multiplex PCR reads with MiXCR anew, one entry per CDR3 protein. This sample carries about 300,000 distinct CDR3 sequences, about 91% of them seen once, and the ten largest clones take roughly 0.07%. The specimen sequenced was CD4+ T cells from PBMCs. The receptors shown here come from a human donor with multiple sclerosis.

The J gene is TRBJ2-5, the V gene TRBV5-4; D is uncertain. This CDR3 has 13 residues. V gave up 2 bases and J gave up 5 bases, with 10 bases separating them. CDR1 and CDR2 from the germline V gene are SGHNT and YYREEE (reference sequence). The CDR3, as DNA: TGTGCCAGCAGCTTACCACTGGGGGAGACCCAGTACTTC. Amino acids: CASSLPLGETQYF.

The chain employs TRBV20-1 and TRBJ2-3; the match to TRBD2 covers 10 bases. The CDR3 consists of 13 residues. V lost 4 bases, J lost 5 bases, and 3 bases stayed unmatched. CDR1 is DFQATT and CDR2 is SNEGSKA in the germline V gene (reference sequence). CDR3 in DNA: TGCAGTGCTACGGCTAGCGGGAGAGATACGCAGTATTTT. The encoded protein is CSATASGRDTQYF.

The chain employs TRBV19 and TRBJ1-5; possible D gene TRBD1, 5 bases. The CDR3 consists of 15 residues. V lost 10 bases to trimming and J lost 4 bases, with 20 bases between them. CDR1 and CDR2 from the germline V gene are LNHDA and SQIVND (reference sequence). For the CDR3, the DNA is TGTGCCACCTCGGACGGGGGGAGGCAGAATCAGCCCCAGCATTTT. Encoded protein: CATSDGGRQNQPQHF.

V usage is TRBV15 and J usage is TRBJ1-2, with 7 bases matching TRBD1. With V trimmed by 8 bases and J by 13 bases, 13 bases remained unmatched. The germline V gene has CDR1 LNHNV and CDR2 YYDKDF (reference sequence). The CDR3 extends over 12 amino acids. CDR3 loop: CATVPGQNFCTF. DNA for the CDR3: TGTGCCACCGTACCGGGACAGAATTTCTGCACCTTC.

This clonotype was seen once. The rearrangement uses TRBV6-1 and TRBJ2-7; D is possibly TRBD1 (5 bases). Trimming took 8 bases from V and 4 from J, leaving 12 bases between them. Germline CDR1 and CDR2: MNHNS and SASEGT. The CDR3 totals 12 residues. The DNA of the CDR3 is TGTGCCAGCCAGGGTTTAGGGTACGAGCAGTACTTC. Its protein is CASQGLGYEQYF.

V gene TRBV12-3 or TRBV12-4 combines with J gene TRBJ2-6, with TRBD2 as a possible D gene (5 bases). The CDR3 runs 16 residues. V was shortened by 3 bases and J by 2 bases, with 11 bases between the two germline ends. The CDR3 coding sequence is TGTGCCAGCAGTTTGATTTCGGGGACTGGGGCCAACGTCCTGACTTTC. As protein: CASSLISGTGANVLTF.

The chain recombines TRBV15 with TRBJ2-6; tentative D call: TRBD1 (5 bases). This CDR3 region has 15 residues. V was shortened by 8 bases and J by 0 bases, with 11 bases between the two germline ends. CDR1 and CDR2 (germline): LNHNV, YYDKDF (reference sequence). The CDR3 sequence is CATLGVDSGANVLTF. The CDR3 coding sequence is TGTGCCACCCTAGGGGTTGACTCTGGGGCCAACGTCCTGACTTTC.

The V gene is TRBV2, the J gene TRBJ1-2; a weak D match, TRBD1 (5 bases). Trimming left V 5 bases short and J 8 bases short, with 9 bases between. This CDR3 is built from 11 residues. Per germline, CDR1 SNHLY and CDR2 FYNNEI. The CDR3 DNA sequence: TGTGCCAGCAGTTTGGGGCAGGGCTACACCTTC. Translation: CASSLGQGYTF.

This chain links TRBV6-2 or TRBV6-3 with TRBJ1-1, with D uncertain. In germline, CDR1 is MNHEY, CDR2 SVGEGT. The CDR3 is made up of 13 amino acids. Trimming removed 4 bases at V and 4 bases at J, with 10 bases between. The CDR3 DNA reads TGTGCCAGCAGTTGGGCTAGCGCCACTGAAGCTTTCTTT. This translates into CASSWASATEAFF.

The chain is built from TRBV6-5 and TRBJ1-4; D remains unclear. The CDR3 has 16 residues. Trimming stripped 4 bases from V and 0 bases from J, with 12 bases between. CDR1 is MNHEY, CDR2 SVGAGI, per germline. CDR3 sequence (DNA): TGTGCCAGCAGTTCCACGGACGGAGCAACTAATGAAAAACTGTTTTTT. Translated: CASSSTDGATNEKLFF.

This clonotype appeared once. The genes are TRBV11-2 and TRBJ2-7; D may correspond to TRBD1 or TRBD2 (5 bases each). CDR1 is SGHAT, CDR2 FQNNGV, per germline. V lost 4 bases to trimming and J lost 3 bases, with 13 bases between them. This CDR3 comprises 14 residues. The CDR3 protein is CASSSARGRYEQYF. The DNA for the CDR3 is TGTGCCAGCAGCTCCGCACGGGGCCGCTACGAGCAGTACTTC.

The chain is built from TRBV4-2 and TRBJ1-2; no clear D gene. The length of the CDR3 is 18 residues. Germline lookup yields CDR1 LGHNA and CDR2 YNFKEQ. V lost 0 bases and J 2 bases, leaving 19 bases between the germline ends. CDR3 sequence: CASSQDRPGVVTNYGYTF. Written as DNA, the CDR3 is TGTGCCAGCAGCCAAGATCGCCCGGGAGTGGTAACGAACTATGGCTACACCTTC.

The rearrangement joins TRBV12-5 to TRBJ2-3; D remains unclear. The CDR3 covers 13 residues. V was pared by 2 bases and J by 4 bases, with 7 bases between. CDR1 LGHNT and CDR2 FRNRAP come from the germline V gene. The CDR3 region is CASGLTGADTQYF. The CDR3 bases are TGTGCTAGTGGTTTGACCGGCGCAGATACGCAGTATTTT.

The chain combines TRBV4-1 with TRBJ2-1, with 10 bases matching TRBD2. Germline V gene data show CDR1 as MGHRA and CDR2 as YSYEKL. V shed 3 bases, J shed 6 bases, and the junction held 17 bases outside the gene matches. The CDR3 is made up of 19 amino acids. CDR3 DNA sequence: TGCGCCAGCAGCCATGGGTCAAGTAGCGGGAGGTTGGGGAGCAATGAGCAGTTCTTC. Translated, it gives CASSHGSSSGRLGSNEQFF.

The chain carries TRBV5-1 and TRBJ2-5, with D perhaps being TRBD1 or TRBD2 (6 bases each). Germline V gene lookup returns CDR1 SGHRS and CDR2 YFSETQ. The CDR3 contains 16 residues. Trimming left V 9 bases short and J 1 base short, with 22 bases between. CDR3 loop: CATRMGGVSTQETQYF. The CDR3 DNA follows: TGCGCCACCCGGATGGGGGGCGTATCAACCCAAGAGACCCAGTACTTC.

This chain joins TRBV12-3 or TRBV12-4 and TRBJ2-2; no firm D call. The V gene lost 7 bases and the J gene lost 6 bases, with 6 bases spanning the gap. The CDR3 has 11 residues. CDR3 sequence: CASTPAGELFF. CDR3 sequence (DNA): TGTGCCAGCACTCCCGCCGGGGAGCTGTTTTTT.

The chain carries TRBV24-1 and TRBJ2-5; tentative D call: TRBD1 (5 bases). Trimming shortened V by 5 bases and J by 5 bases, and 20 bases separated the two germline ends. Germline assignment: CDR1 KGHDR and CDR2 SFDVKD. This CDR3 has 16 amino acids. CDR3 in amino acids: CATSVGGGDAGETQYF. The CDR3 bases are TGTGCCACCAGTGTCGGCGGTGGGGATGCAGGGGAGACCCAGTACTTC.